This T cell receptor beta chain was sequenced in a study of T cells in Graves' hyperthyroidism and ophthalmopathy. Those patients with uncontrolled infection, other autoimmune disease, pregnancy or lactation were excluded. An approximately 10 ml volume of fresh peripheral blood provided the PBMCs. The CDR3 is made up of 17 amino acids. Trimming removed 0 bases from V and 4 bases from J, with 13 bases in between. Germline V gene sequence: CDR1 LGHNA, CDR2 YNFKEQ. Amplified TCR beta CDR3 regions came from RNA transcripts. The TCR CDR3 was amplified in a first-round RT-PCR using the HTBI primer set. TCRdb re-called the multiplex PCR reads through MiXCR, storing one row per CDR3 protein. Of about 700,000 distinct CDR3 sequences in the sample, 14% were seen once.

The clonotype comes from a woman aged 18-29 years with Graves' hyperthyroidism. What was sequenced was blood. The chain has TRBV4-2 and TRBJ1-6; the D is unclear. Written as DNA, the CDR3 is TGTGCCAGCAGCCAAGATCAGTACAGCTCTTATAATTCACCCCTCCACTTT. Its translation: CASSQDQYSSYNSPLHF.